A single sample gave rise to the 3 T cell receptor beta chains below, sequenced in a study of T cell responses to AZD1222 COVID-19 vaccine. TCRdb keeps only in-frame clones here, not all; method: immunoSEQ multiplex PCR. The sample includes approximately 150,000 clones, about 90% of them seen just once. Sequenced material: peripheral blood, taken on day 0 of MenACWY control vaccination. These receptors were taken from an adult in good health.

V is TRBV3-1 (or the pseudogene TRBV3-2) and J is TRBJ2-7; D unclear. The CDR3 spans 14 residues. Deletions cut 3 bases from V and 1 base from J, with 10 bases between. The V gene's germline CDR1 is LGHDT and CDR2 YNNKEL (reference sequence). The DNA for the CDR3 is TGTGCCAGCAGCCACTCGGGTAGGTCCTACGAGCAGTACTTC. Translated: CASSHSGRSYEQYF.

This chain links TRBV12-3 or TRBV12-4 with TRBJ1-5; tentatively, D is TRBD1 (5 bases). V was trimmed by 6 bases and J by 5 bases, leaving 8 bases between them. The CDR3 length is 12 residues. The CDR3 bases are TGTGCCAGCAGCCCGGGGGATCAGCCCCAGCATTTT. Protein product: CASSPGDQPQHF.

The J gene is TRBJ2-3, the V gene TRBV5-1, with a possible D match to TRBD2 (5 bases). Germline CDR1 SGHRS, CDR2 YFSETQ. CDR3 length: 15 amino acids. V was clipped by 6 bases and J by 3 bases, with 17 bases between them. CDR3 residues: CASNSGSGWTDTQYF. The CDR3 coding sequence is TGCGCCAGCAACTCGGGATCTGGATGGACAGATACGCAGTATTTT.